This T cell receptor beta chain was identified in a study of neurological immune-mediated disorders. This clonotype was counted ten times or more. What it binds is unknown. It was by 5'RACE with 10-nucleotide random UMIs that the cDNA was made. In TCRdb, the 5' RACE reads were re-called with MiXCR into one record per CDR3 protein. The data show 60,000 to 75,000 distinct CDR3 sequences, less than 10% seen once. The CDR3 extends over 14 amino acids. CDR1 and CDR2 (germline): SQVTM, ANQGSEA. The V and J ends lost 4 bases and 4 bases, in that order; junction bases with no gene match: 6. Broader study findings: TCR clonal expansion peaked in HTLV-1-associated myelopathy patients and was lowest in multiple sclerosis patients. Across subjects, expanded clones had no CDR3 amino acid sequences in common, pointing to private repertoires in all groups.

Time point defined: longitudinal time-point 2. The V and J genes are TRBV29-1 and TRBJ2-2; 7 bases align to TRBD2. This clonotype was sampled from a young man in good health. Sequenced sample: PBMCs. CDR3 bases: TGCAGCGTTGGCCTAGCGGTTCCCACCGGGGAGCTGTTTTTT. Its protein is CSVGLAVPTGELFF.